The 3 T cell receptor beta chains given below trace back to one sample, sequenced in a study of cytomegalovirus exposure and HLA in healthy donors. A multiplex PCR was run with 60 Vbeta primers and 13 Jbeta primers. Repertoires were generated with immunoSEQ multiplex PCR, while TCRdb's copy carries only in-frame clones and drops some. The sample has around 160,000 clones; approximately 80% are singletons. Sequencing was performed on PBMCs. Receptors were obtained from a middle-aged man in good health and CMV-seropositive.

The rearrangement uses TRBV5-1 and TRBJ1-6; a weak D match, TRBD1 (5 bases). CDR1 and CDR2 (germline): SGHRS, YFSETQ. The CDR3 has 15 amino acids. V lost 0 bases, J lost 8 bases, and 12 bases lay in between. CDR3 nucleotides: TGCGCCAGCAGCTTGGTCGGGGGGAAAGATTCACCCCTCCACTTT. It specifies CASSLVGGKDSPLHF. Variable domain in full (rest from reference TRBV5-1 and TRBJ1-6): KAGVTQTPRYLIKTRGQQVTLSCSPISGHRSVSWYQQTPGQGLQFLFEYFSETQRNKGNFPGRFSGRQFSNSRSEMNVSTLELGDSALYLCASSLVGGKDSPLHFGNGTRLTVT.

Here the CDR3 reads CASSEDARTSTF. CDR3 sequence (DNA): TGTGCCAGCAGTGAAGACGCTCGGACAAGCACCTTC. The V call is TRBV2, the J call TRBJ1-2, with a weak D call TRBD1 (5 bases). CDR1 is SNHLY, CDR2 FYNNEI, per germline. Trimming took 1 base from V and 13 from J, leaving 13 bases between them. The CDR3 spans 12 residues.

This chain uses TRBV2 with TRBJ1-1; TRBD1 aligns across 7 bases. Germline CDR1 and CDR2: SNHLY and FYNNEI. This CDR3 comprises 13 residues. Trimming removed 7 bases from V and 1 base from J; junction bases left unmatched: 3. CDR3 sequence: CASNGQANTEAFF. CDR3 nucleotides: TGTGCCAGCAATGGACAGGCGAACACTGAAGCTTTCTTT. Full variable domain (outside the CDR3, taken from reference TRBV2 and TRBJ1-1): EPEVTQTPSHQVTQMGQEVILRCVPISNHLYFYWYRQILGQKVEFLVSFYNNEISEKSEIFDDQFSVERPDGSNFTLKIRSTKLEDSAMYFCASNGQANTEAFFGQGTRLTVV.